The subject of this entry is one TCR beta chain. No DNA is given; TCRdb re-called the 5' RACE reads and lists each CDR3 protein once. Here the sample table reports about 110,000 distinct CDR3 sequences. This specimen comes from a study of T cells expressing NK-cell markers. CDR1 SGHRS and CDR2 YFSETQ come from the germline V gene. CDR3 length: 13 amino acids. V and J are TRBV5-1 and TRBJ1-2. Sample: blood T cells: a sorted CD56 or NKG2C T cell subset, CD4+ or CD8+ T cells, or bulk PBMC T cells (not recorded which). The source is a woman aged 18 to 75 in good health. This CDR3 reads CASSLERNYGYTF.